The T cell receptor beta chain under discussion was sequenced for a study of T cells in Graves' hyperthyroidism and ophthalmopathy. Study observations and caveats: Ophthalmopathy stood apart from stable hyperthyroidism in a 13 V-J model.

Amplification of TCR beta CDR3 regions was performed using RNA transcripts as template. The HTBI primer set was used in a first-round RT-PCR of the TCR CDR3. TCRdb ran MiXCR on the multiplex PCR reads and lists one entry per CDR3 protein. The table records over 700,000 distinct CDR3 sequences, just over 35% of them present only once. There are many counts of this clonotype. As yet, its antigen is unknown. Per the germline V gene, CDR1 is SGHTA and CDR2 is FQGNSA. The CDR3 contains 13 residues. Between the trimmed V and J ends, which lost 1 base and 6 bases, there was a span of 6 bases. Material: blood. The source is a woman aged 35 to 49 with Graves' hyperthyroidism. The V call is TRBV7-2, the J call TRBJ1-4, with unresolved D. The CDR3 protein is CASSLVGYEKLFF. The CDR3 bases are TGTGCCAGCAGCTTAGTAGGATATGAAAAACTGTTTTTT.